A selection of T cell receptor beta chains follows, all from one sample in a study of blood T cell repertoires in COVID-19. The protocol was immunoSEQ multiplex PCR, while the TCRdb copy is restricted to in-frame clones and leaves out a portion. The sample has roughly 97,000 clones, 90% seen once. The sequenced sample was peripheral blood. These receptors originate from a man aged 55 to 70 with acute or convalescent COVID-19. Each CDR3 is given with its conserved first and last residue. A D gene is named only where the DNA matches it firmly. Clone sizes are given selectively: once, few, many, or a class where the clone is expanded.

abundance | j_gene | len | v_gene | d_gene | CDR3nt | CDR3aa
- | TRBJ1-6 | 15 | TRBV7-6 | TRBD1 | TGTGCCAGCAGCTTAGGGGACAGGGACAGTTCACCCCTCCACTTT | CASSLGDRDSSPLHF
- | TRBJ1-1 | 11 | TRBV20-1 | - | TGCAGTGCTAGAGATGAGCCTGAAGCTTTCTTT | CSARDEPEAFF
- | TRBJ2-3 | 17 | TRBV5-4 | TRBD2 | TGTGCCAGCAGCACCATGACTCCGGGACTAGCGCGCGATACGCAGTATTTT | CASSTMTPGLARDTQYF
- | TRBJ1-4 | 15 | TRBV14 | TRBD1 | TGTGCCAGCAGCCAACGGGACAGGGCCAATGAAAAACTGTTTTTT | CASSQRDRANEKLFF
- | TRBJ1-4 | 14 | TRBV7-9 | - | TGTGCCAGCAGCTTAGGGCGGGGTGATGAAAAACTGTTTTTT | CASSLGRGDEKLFF
- | TRBJ2-1 | 19 | TRBV19 | TRBD2 | TGTGCCAGTAGACATTCGGGACTAGCGGGGGGGCAGACCTACAATGAGCAGTTCTTC | CASRHSGLAGGQTYNEQFF
- | TRBJ1-3 | 15 | TRBV19 | TRBD1 | TGTGCCAGTGCCAACCGGGACAGGCTTGGAAACACCATATATTTT | CASANRDRLGNTIYF
- | TRBJ2-3 | 12 | TRBV7-2 | - | TGTGCCAGCAGGCCTCCGGGTGATACGCAGTATTTT | CASRPPGDTQYF
- | TRBJ2-2 | 14 | TRBV28 | TRBD1 | TGTGCCAGCATACCGGGACAGGTCACCGGGGAGCTGTTTTTT | CASIPGQVTGELFF
- | TRBJ2-5 | 12 | TRBV7-2 | - | TGTGCCAGCAGCTACAACCAAGAGACCCAGTACTTC | CASSYNQETQYF
once | TRBJ2-2 | 18 | TRBV6-2/TRBV6-3 | - | TGTGCCAGCAGTTACGGCCGGGGGGCCCTCGGGGACACCGGGGAGCTGTTTTTT | CASSYGRGALGDTGELFF
- | TRBJ1-1 | 15 | TRBV5-1 | TRBD1 | TGCGCCAGCAGAGGATCCCGGGACAGGGGTTCCTCAGCTTTCTTT | CASRGSRDRGSSAFF
- | TRBJ1-1 | 13 | TRBV29-1 | - | TGCAGCGTTGAGCTTCGCAGGGACACTGAAGCTTTCTTT | CSVELRRDTEAFF
few | TRBJ1-3 | 15 | TRBV7-2 | - | TGTGCCAGCAGCTTAGTTGGCGGCTCTGGAAACACCATATATTTT | CASSLVGGSGNTIYF
- | TRBJ2-1 | 13 | TRBV6-5 | TRBD2 | TGTGCCAGCAGGTACCTAGCGGGGGTAGTAGGGTTCTTC | CASRYLAGVVGFF
few | TRBJ1-5 | 15 | TRBV28 | TRBD1 | TGTGCCACCGCCCCGACAGGGGGAAATATGCAGCCCCAGCATTTT | CATAPTGGNMQPQHF
few | TRBJ2-2 | 14 | TRBV6-5 | TRBD2 | TGTGCCAGCAGGCGGGGGGCCGGGACCGGGGAGCTGTTTTTT | CASRRGAGTGELFF
- | TRBJ1-3 | 19 | TRBV5-8 | TRBD1 | TGTGCCAGCAGCTTGGAACCGGGACAGCGTTCATTCTCTGGAAACACCATATATTTT | CASSLEPGQRSFSGNTIYF
- | TRBJ1-2 | 13 | TRBV7-9 | - | TGTGCCAGCAGCCCCCCGGGACTCTATGGCTACACCTTC | CASSPPGLYGYTF
- | TRBJ1-2 | 13 | TRBV27 | TRBD1 | TGTGCCAGCAGTCCGCGACAGGGGACAGGCTACACCTTC | CASSPRQGTGYTF
- | TRBJ1-2 | 15 | TRBV11-2 | - | TGTGCCAGCAGCTTTCCCGGACAGTCTTTCTATGGCTACACCTTC | CASSFPGQSFYGYTF
- | TRBJ2-6 | 18 | TRBV5-1 | TRBD1 | TGCGCCAGCAGCTTAGGGACAGGGTCCCTCTCTGGGGCCAACGTCCTGACTTTC | CASSLGTGSLSGANVLTF
- | TRBJ1-1 | 14 | TRBV18 | TRBD1 | TGTGCCAGCTCACCAAGTAGGGGACAGGGGGAAGCTTTCTTT | CASSPSRGQGEAFF
- | TRBJ1-3 | 15 | TRBV7-9 | - | TGTGCCAGCAGCTTAGCATCAGGGTTCCGGAGCACCATATATTTT | CASSLASGFRSTIYF
- | TRBJ1-1 | 16 | TRBV6-6 | - | TGTGCCAGCAGCCCCGGTAGGATTTCGGGAGGCACTGAAGCTTTCTTT | CASSPGRISGGTEAFF
- | TRBJ1-1 | 15 | TRBV7-9 | - | TGTGCCAGCAGCCGAAGCGGGGGGGTTAACACTGAAGCTTTCTTT | CASSRSGGVNTEAFF
- | TRBJ1-2 | 16 | TRBV6-1 | TRBD1 | TGTGCCAGCAGTGCAGGGACAGGGGGGAAGAACTATGGCTACACCTTC | CASSAGTGGKNYGYTF
medium-sized | TRBJ1-4 | 17 | TRBV15 | TRBD1 | TGTGCCACCAGCAGAGGACGTACAGGGGGCTTTAATGAAAAACTGTTTTTT | CATSRGRTGGFNEKLFF
- | TRBJ1-1 | 15 | TRBV5-4 | TRBD1 | TGTGCCAGCAGCCAACCGACAGGGGGTAACACTGAAGCTTTCTTT | CASSQPTGGNTEAFF
- | TRBJ2-1 | 13 | TRBV6-6 | - | TGTGCCAGCAGTTTCGGACTCGGTCGTGAGCAGTTCTTC | CASSFGLGREQFF
- | TRBJ1-6 | 14 | TRBV12-5 | - | TGTGCTAGTGGCCGGACGGGGGATAATTCACCCCTCCACTTT | CASGRTGDNSPLHF
- | TRBJ1-1 | 13 | TRBV5-1 | - | TGCGCCAGCAGCTTAGACAGAAACACTGAAGCTTTCTTT | CASSLDRNTEAFF
- | TRBJ2-5 | 13 | TRBV5-6 | - | TGTGCCAGCAGCCATTCCGGCCAAGAGACCCAGTACTTC | CASSHSGQETQYF
- | TRBJ1-2 | 16 | TRBV5-6 | - | TGTGCCAGCAGTCCCCTCGGTCGCCAGGGAAACTATGGCTACACCTTC | CASSPLGRQGNYGYTF
once | TRBJ1-1 | 12 | TRBV9 | - | TGTGCCAGCAGCGCACCCCAGGGGCCAGCTTTCTTT | CASSAPQGPAFF
- | TRBJ2-6 | 17 | TRBV27 | TRBD1 | TGTGCCAGCTGTTTGGACAGGCCCGACTCTGGGGCCAACGTCCTGACTTTC | CASCLDRPDSGANVLTF
few | TRBJ2-7 | 13 | TRBV7-8 | TRBD1 | TGTGCCAGCAGCCGTGACAGGGGATCCGAGCAGTACTTC | CASSRDRGSEQYF
- | TRBJ2-2 | 14 | TRBV19 | - | TGTGCCAGTAGCACGACAGAGAACACCGGGGAGCTGTTTTTT | CASSTTENTGELFF
few | TRBJ2-7 | 13 | TRBV18 | - | TGTGCCAGCTCACCATGGCAGGGCGACGAGCAGTACTTC | CASSPWQGDEQYF
- | TRBJ1-2 | 19 | TRBV7-9 | - | TGTGCCAGCAGCTTACTTAGTGTAGGACAGCGAGGACGCAACTATGGCTACACCTTC | CASSLLSVGQRGRNYGYTF
- | TRBJ1-4 | 15 | TRBV5-1 | - | TGCGCCAGCAGGTATGCTACAGGATTGGATGAAAAACTGTTTTTT | CASRYATGLDEKLFF
once | TRBJ1-2 | 14 | TRBV18 | TRBD1 | TGTGCCAGCTCACCAAGCCCAGGGGGAGGTGGCTACACCTTC | CASSPSPGGGGYTF
- | TRBJ1-2 | 15 | TRBV18 | TRBD1 | TGTGCCAGCTCACCACCGGACAGGGGGTCCTATGGCTACACCTTC | CASSPPDRGSYGYTF
- | TRBJ1-5 | 15 | TRBV19 | - | TGTGCCAGTAGTATAATGGGAGTCCGCAATCAGCCCCAGCATTTT | CASSIMGVRNQPQHF
- | TRBJ1-6 | 15 | TRBV28 | TRBD1 | TGTGCCAGCAGTTTGCCCGGGACAGGGATCGCCGCCCTCCACTTT | CASSLPGTGIAALHF
- | TRBJ2-7 | 16 | TRBV19 | - | TGTGCCAGTAGTACCCTCGCAACAGGAGTTAAGGCCGAGCAGTACTTC | CASSTLATGVKAEQYF
- | TRBJ1-1 | 13 | TRBV12-3/TRBV12-4 | - | TGTGCCAGCAGTTTAGGTCCGGGGACTTCGGCTTTCTTT | CASSLGPGTSAFF
- | TRBJ2-1 | 15 | TRBV5-4 | TRBD2 | TGTGCCAGCAGCCCGGGGGGGACGCTATACAATGAGCAGTTCTTC | CASSPGGTLYNEQFF
- | TRBJ1-1 | 11 | TRBV30 | TRBD1 | TGTGCCTGGAGTGCGTGGACAGGGTGTCACTTT | CAWSAWTGCHF
- | TRBJ1-2 | 14 | TRBV11-2 | - | TGTGCCAGCAGCGGAACAGGGAGCAACTATGGCTACACCTTC | CASSGTGSNYGYTF
- | TRBJ2-3 | 15 | TRBV29-1 | TRBD2 | TGCAGCGCTGGACTAGCGGGGATATTCACAGATACGCAGTATTTT | CSAGLAGIFTDTQYF
once | TRBJ1-5 | 11 | TRBV6-6 | - | TGTGCCACTCGGAGCAATCAGCCCCAGCATTTT | CATRSNQPQHF
- | TRBJ2-3 | 16 | TRBV6-5 | TRBD2 | TGTGCCAGCAGTTTCGGACTAGCGGGGATCACAGATACGCAGTATTTT | CASSFGLAGITDTQYF